The clone carrying this TCR beta chain showed up just a few times. The library protocol tagged each TCR cDNA with a unique molecular identifier. TCRdb analysed the 5' RACE reads with MiXCR anew, one entry per CDR3 protein. The sample shows about 45,000 distinct CDR3 sequences, roughly 13% of them seen only once. The data originate from a study of spatial heterogeneity in lung cancer. The wider study: Alpha-chain detections were consistently fewer than beta-chain detections among the sequences.

Time point noted: sample taken at primary tumor resection. Germline V gene lookup returns CDR1 SGHAT and CDR2 FQNNGV. This CDR3 has 16 amino acids. Unmatched junction bases numbered 7, after V lost 5 bases and J lost 2 bases. The TCR was taken from a male donor with early-stage non-small cell lung cancer. The chain is built from TRBV11-2 and TRBJ2-7, with 12 nucleotides matching TRBD2. This specimen consisted of PBMCs, obtained at surgery. CDR3 protein: CASSPRLAGVPYEQYF. The CDR3 DNA follows: TGTGCCAGCAGCCCACGACTAGCGGGAGTCCCCTACGAGCAGTACTTC.